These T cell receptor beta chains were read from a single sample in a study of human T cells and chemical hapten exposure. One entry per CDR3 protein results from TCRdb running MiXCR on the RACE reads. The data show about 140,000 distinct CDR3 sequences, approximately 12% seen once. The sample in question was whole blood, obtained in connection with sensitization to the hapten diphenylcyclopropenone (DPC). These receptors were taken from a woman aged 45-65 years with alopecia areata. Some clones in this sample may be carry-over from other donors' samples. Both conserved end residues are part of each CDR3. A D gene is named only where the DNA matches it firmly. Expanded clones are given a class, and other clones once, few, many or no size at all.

CDR3 protein: CASSRGSETQYF
CDR3 DNA: TGTGCCAGCAGTAGGGGTTCCGAGACCCAGTACTTC
J gene: TRBJ2-5
V gene: TRBV2
D gene: -
clone size: few
CDR3 length: 12

CDR3 protein: CASSSPGRTDTQYF
CDR3 DNA: TGTGCCAGCAGTTCCCCTGGGCGCACAGATACGCAGTATTTT
J gene: TRBJ2-3
V gene: TRBV28
D gene: -
clone size: once
CDR3 length: 14

CDR3 protein: CSVGIAGVGEQFF
CDR3 DNA: TGCAGCGTTGGTATAGCGGGAGTGGGTGAGCAGTTCTTC
J gene: TRBJ2-1
V gene: TRBV29-1
D gene: TRBD2
clone size: few
CDR3 length: 13

CDR3 protein: CASSLVRLAGRNEQFF
CDR3 DNA: TGTGCCAGCAGCTTAGTACGGCTAGCGGGACGAAATGAGCAGTTCTTC
J gene: TRBJ2-1
V gene: TRBV11-2
D gene: TRBD2
clone size: -
CDR3 length: 16

CDR3 protein: CATSSLGQIFSNQPQHF
CDR3 DNA: TGTGCCACCAGTAGTTTGGGACAGATTTTTAGCAATCAGCCCCAGCATTTT
J gene: TRBJ1-5
V gene: TRBV24-1
D gene: TRBD1
clone size: few
CDR3 length: 17

CDR3 protein: CASSYPQDSQETQYF
CDR3 DNA: TGTGCCAGCAGTTACCCGCAAGACAGCCAAGAGACCCAGTACTTC
J gene: TRBJ2-5
V gene: TRBV6-5
D gene: -
clone size: few
CDR3 length: 15

CDR3 protein: CASSSGTGGPSGNTIYF
CDR3 DNA: TGCGCCAGCAGCTCCGGGACAGGGGGTCCCTCTGGAAACACCATATATTTT
J gene: TRBJ1-3
V gene: TRBV5-1
D gene: TRBD1
clone size: many
CDR3 length: 17

CDR3 protein: CSSGRSQPSSSYNEQFF
CDR3 DNA: TGCTCTAGCGGGAGGTCTCAACCCTCCTCCTCCTACAATGAGCAGTTCTTC
J gene: TRBJ2-1
V gene: TRBV20-1
D gene: TRBD2
clone size: few
CDR3 length: 17

CDR3 protein: CASSQERTSGYEQYF
CDR3 DNA: TGCGCCAGCAGCCAAGAGAGGACTAGCGGCTACGAGCAGTACTTC
J gene: TRBJ2-7
V gene: TRBV4-3
D gene: TRBD2
clone size: few
CDR3 length: 15

CDR3 protein: CSAIGFQSGSLYNEQFF
CDR3 DNA: TGCAGTGCTATCGGTTTCCAGAGCGGGAGTCTTTACAATGAGCAGTTCTTC
J gene: TRBJ2-1
V gene: TRBV20-1
D gene: TRBD2
clone size: -
CDR3 length: 17

CDR3 protein: CASSFATGAYGDGYTF
CDR3 DNA: TGTGCCAGCAGTTTCGCGACAGGGGCCTATGGAGATGGCTACACCTTC
J gene: TRBJ1-2
V gene: TRBV12-3/TRBV12-4
D gene: TRBD1
clone size: many
CDR3 length: 16

CDR3 protein: CASSLSRPGEQYF
CDR3 DNA: TGCGCCAGCAGTTTATCCCGGCCGGGAGAGCAGTACTTC
J gene: TRBJ2-7
V gene: TRBV10-2
D gene: -
clone size: -
CDR3 length: 13

CDR3 protein: CASSLRGGGRDEQFF
CDR3 DNA: TGTGCCAGCAGCTTAAGAGGAGGGGGTAGAGATGAGCAGTTCTTC
J gene: TRBJ2-1
V gene: TRBV7-3
D gene: -
clone size: few
CDR3 length: 15

CDR3 protein: CASSGQDRLIEAFF
CDR3 DNA: TGCGCCAGCAGTGGTCAGGACAGACTAATTGAAGCTTTCTTT
J gene: TRBJ1-1
V gene: TRBV10-2
D gene: -
clone size: few
CDR3 length: 14

CDR3 protein: CASSPSWGTQNEKLFF
CDR3 DNA: TGTGCCAGCAGCCCCTCTTGGGGGACCCAGAATGAAAAACTGTTTTTT
J gene: TRBJ1-4
V gene: TRBV7-9
D gene: -
clone size: -
CDR3 length: 16

CDR3 protein: CAGSTDWTGGNGYTF
CDR3 DNA: TGCGCCGGCAGTACCGATTGGACAGGGGGAAATGGCTACACCTTC
J gene: TRBJ1-2
V gene: TRBV5-1
D gene: TRBD1
clone size: -
CDR3 length: 15

CDR3 protein: CASSLVSGSEQETQYF
CDR3 DNA: TGTGCCAGCAGCTTAGTTAGCGGGAGTGAACAAGAGACCCAGTACTTC
J gene: TRBJ2-5
V gene: TRBV11-2
D gene: TRBD2
clone size: -
CDR3 length: 16

CDR3 protein: CSAWLAGGPDTQYF
CDR3 DNA: TGCAGTGCCTGGCTAGCGGGAGGACCAGATACGCAGTATTTT
J gene: TRBJ2-3
V gene: TRBV20-1
D gene: TRBD2
clone size: many
CDR3 length: 14

CDR3 protein: CASSPNTAGELFF
CDR3 DNA: TGTGCCAGCAGTCCCAATACGGCCGGGGAGCTGTTTTTT
J gene: TRBJ2-2
V gene: TRBV27
D gene: -
clone size: many
CDR3 length: 13

CDR3 protein: CASSLQGASTGELFF
CDR3 DNA: TGTGCCAGCAGTCTACAGGGGGCGAGCACCGGGGAGCTGTTTTTT
J gene: TRBJ2-2
V gene: TRBV28
D gene: TRBD1
clone size: -
CDR3 length: 15

CDR3 protein: CASSQEDRYEQYF
CDR3 DNA: TGCGCCAGCAGCCAAGAGGACAGGTACGAGCAGTACTTC
J gene: TRBJ2-7
V gene: TRBV4-3
D gene: TRBD1
clone size: -
CDR3 length: 13

CDR3 protein: CASSQPLDYEQYF
CDR3 DNA: TGTGCCAGCAGTCAGCCGTTAGATTACGAGCAGTACTTC
J gene: TRBJ2-7
V gene: TRBV6-6
D gene: -
clone size: few
CDR3 length: 13

CDR3 protein: CSVAQPNTEAFF
CDR3 DNA: TGCAGCGTTGCACAGCCGAACACTGAAGCTTTCTTT
J gene: TRBJ1-1
V gene: TRBV29-1
D gene: -
clone size: -
CDR3 length: 12

CDR3 protein: CASNEGYNEQFF
CDR3 DNA: TGTGCCAGTAATGAAGGTTACAATGAGCAGTTCTTC
J gene: TRBJ2-1
V gene: TRBV19
D gene: -
clone size: few
CDR3 length: 12

CDR3 protein: CASSAGTENQPQHF
CDR3 DNA: TGTGCCAGCAGTGCCGGGACAGAGAATCAGCCCCAGCATTTT
J gene: TRBJ1-5
V gene: TRBV6-1
D gene: TRBD1
clone size: few
CDR3 length: 14

CDR3 protein: CASSLELAARPYEQYF
CDR3 DNA: TGTGCCAGCAGCTTAGAACTAGCGGCAAGACCCTACGAGCAGTACTTC
J gene: TRBJ2-7
V gene: TRBV11-2
D gene: TRBD2
clone size: -
CDR3 length: 16

CDR3 protein: CASSLGQGVRGTQYF
CDR3 DNA: TGTGCCAGCAGTTTGGGACAGGGGGTTCGAGGGACCCAGTACTTC
J gene: TRBJ2-5
V gene: TRBV11-2
D gene: TRBD1
clone size: many
CDR3 length: 15

CDR3 protein: CASSLDLAWEEIYEQYF
CDR3 DNA: TGTGCCAGCAGCTTAGATTTGGCGTGGGAGGAGATCTACGAGCAGTACTTC
J gene: TRBJ2-7
V gene: TRBV11-2
D gene: -
clone size: -
CDR3 length: 17

CDR3 protein: CSAREISGRTYNEQFF
CDR3 DNA: TGCAGTGCTAGAGAAATTAGCGGGAGAACCTACAATGAGCAGTTCTTC
J gene: TRBJ2-1
V gene: TRBV20-1
D gene: TRBD2
clone size: few
CDR3 length: 16

CDR3 protein: CASRRASGSYEQYF
CDR3 DNA: TGTGCCAGCCGCCGGGCTAGCGGGAGCTACGAGCAGTACTTC
J gene: TRBJ2-7
V gene: TRBV6-2/TRBV6-3
D gene: TRBD2
clone size: few
CDR3 length: 14

CDR3 protein: CASSSQGQGRYGYTF
CDR3 DNA: TGTGCCAGCAGCTCGCAGGGACAGGGACGGTATGGCTACACCTTC
J gene: TRBJ1-2
V gene: TRBV5-4
D gene: TRBD1
clone size: many
CDR3 length: 15

CDR3 protein: CSARVRRVYEQYF
CDR3 DNA: TGCAGTGCTAGAGTACGCAGGGTTTACGAGCAGTACTTC
J gene: TRBJ2-7
V gene: TRBV20-1
D gene: -
clone size: few
CDR3 length: 13

CDR3 protein: CASSYGGTGGRRGNTIYF
CDR3 DNA: TGTGCCAGCAGTTACGGAGGGACAGGGGGCAGGAGGGGAAACACCATATATTTT
J gene: TRBJ1-3
V gene: TRBV6-6
D gene: TRBD1
clone size: many
CDR3 length: 18

CDR3 protein: CSVEGDRGVAKNIQYF
CDR3 DNA: TGCAGCGTTGAAGGGGACAGGGGAGTAGCCAAAAACATTCAGTACTTC
J gene: TRBJ2-4
V gene: TRBV29-1
D gene: TRBD1
clone size: few
CDR3 length: 16

CDR3 protein: CTSSQQRDREQYF
CDR3 DNA: TGCACCAGCAGCCAACAAAGGGACCGCGAGCAGTACTTC
J gene: TRBJ2-7
V gene: TRBV1
D gene: -
clone size: -
CDR3 length: 13

CDR3 protein: CASSPEEYEQYF
CDR3 DNA: TGTGCCAGCTCACCCGAGGAGTACGAGCAGTACTTC
J gene: TRBJ2-7
V gene: TRBV18
D gene: -
clone size: few
CDR3 length: 12

CDR3 protein: CASSQEVWGRAKNIQYF
CDR3 DNA: TGCGCCAGCAGCCAAGAGGTCTGGGGGAGGGCCAAAAACATTCAGTACTTC
J gene: TRBJ2-4
V gene: TRBV4-3
D gene: -
clone size: few
CDR3 length: 17

CDR3 protein: CASRPTGRRYEQYF
CDR3 DNA: TGTGCCAGTAGACCGACAGGGAGGCGCTACGAGCAGTACTTC
J gene: TRBJ2-7
V gene: TRBV19
D gene: -
clone size: many
CDR3 length: 14

CDR3 protein: CSGQGADTQYF
CDR3 DNA: TGCAGCGGTCAGGGGGCAGATACGCAGTATTTT
J gene: TRBJ2-3
V gene: TRBV29-1
D gene: TRBD1
clone size: -
CDR3 length: 11

CDR3 protein: CASSLRAGGDNEQFF
CDR3 DNA: TGTGCCAGCAGCTTAAGAGCGGGAGGGGACAATGAGCAGTTCTTC
J gene: TRBJ2-1
V gene: TRBV7-8
D gene: TRBD2
clone size: few
CDR3 length: 15

CDR3 protein: CASSPRTANTEAFF
CDR3 DNA: TGTGCCAGCAGCCCCCGGACAGCCAACACTGAAGCTTTCTTT
J gene: TRBJ1-1
V gene: TRBV7-2
D gene: -
clone size: many
CDR3 length: 14

CDR3 protein: CASNAGGGEQFF
CDR3 DNA: TGTGCCAGCAACGCAGGGGGAGGTGAGCAGTTCTTC
J gene: TRBJ2-1
V gene: TRBV12-3/TRBV12-4
D gene: -
clone size: -
CDR3 length: 12

CDR3 protein: CASSERGGRSSYEQYF
CDR3 DNA: TGTGCCAGCAGTGAAAGGGGCGGGAGGAGCTCCTACGAGCAGTACTTC
J gene: TRBJ2-7
V gene: TRBV25-1
D gene: TRBD2
clone size: many
CDR3 length: 16

CDR3 protein: CASSRTGAAREQYF
CDR3 DNA: TGTGCCAGCAGTCGAACAGGGGCGGCGAGGGAGCAGTACTTC
J gene: TRBJ2-7
V gene: TRBV12-3/TRBV12-4
D gene: TRBD1
clone size: many
CDR3 length: 14